This TCR beta chain was obtained from a study of T cell changes during pregnancy in multiple sclerosis. Looked up from germline, CDR1 is KGHSH and CDR2 is LQKENI. Trimming removed 5 bases from V and 6 bases from J, with 8 bases in between. This CDR3 spans 12 amino acids. Profiling relied on immunoSEQ multiplex PCR, and the TCRdb table lists in-frame clones only, not all of them. This table holds more than 85,000 clones, 85% to 95% found once. The chain combines TRBV18 with TRBJ2-1; D unresolved. The receptor was isolated from a female donor with multiple sclerosis, enrolled in a pregnancy study. The sample in question was peripheral blood, obtained in the second trimester of pregnancy. The CDR3 region has the DNA TGTGCCAGCTCATCGGTGAGCAATGAGCAGTTCTTC. Translation gives CASSSVSNEQFF.